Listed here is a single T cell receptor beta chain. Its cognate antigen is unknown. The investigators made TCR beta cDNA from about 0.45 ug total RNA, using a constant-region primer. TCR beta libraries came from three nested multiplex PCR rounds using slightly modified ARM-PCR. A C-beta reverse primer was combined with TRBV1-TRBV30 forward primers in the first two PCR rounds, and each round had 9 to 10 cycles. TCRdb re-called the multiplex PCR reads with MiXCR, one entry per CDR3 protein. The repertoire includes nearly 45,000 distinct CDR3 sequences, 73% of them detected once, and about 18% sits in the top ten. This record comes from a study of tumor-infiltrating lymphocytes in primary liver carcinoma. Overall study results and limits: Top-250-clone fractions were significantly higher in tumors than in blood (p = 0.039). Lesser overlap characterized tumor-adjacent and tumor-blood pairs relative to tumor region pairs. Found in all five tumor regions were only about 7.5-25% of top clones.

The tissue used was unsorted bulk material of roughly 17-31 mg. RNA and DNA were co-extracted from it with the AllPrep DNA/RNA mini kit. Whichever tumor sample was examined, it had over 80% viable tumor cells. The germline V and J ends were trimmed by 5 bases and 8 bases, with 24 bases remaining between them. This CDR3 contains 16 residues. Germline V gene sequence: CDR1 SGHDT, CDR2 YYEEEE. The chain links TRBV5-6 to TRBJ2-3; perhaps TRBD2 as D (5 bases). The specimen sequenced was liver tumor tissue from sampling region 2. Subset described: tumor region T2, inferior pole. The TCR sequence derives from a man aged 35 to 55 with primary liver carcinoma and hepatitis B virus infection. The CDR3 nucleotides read TGTGCCAGCAGACATGCCCAGAGGGTGAGGCCAGGTACGCAGTATTTT. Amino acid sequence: CASRHAQRVRPGTQYF.